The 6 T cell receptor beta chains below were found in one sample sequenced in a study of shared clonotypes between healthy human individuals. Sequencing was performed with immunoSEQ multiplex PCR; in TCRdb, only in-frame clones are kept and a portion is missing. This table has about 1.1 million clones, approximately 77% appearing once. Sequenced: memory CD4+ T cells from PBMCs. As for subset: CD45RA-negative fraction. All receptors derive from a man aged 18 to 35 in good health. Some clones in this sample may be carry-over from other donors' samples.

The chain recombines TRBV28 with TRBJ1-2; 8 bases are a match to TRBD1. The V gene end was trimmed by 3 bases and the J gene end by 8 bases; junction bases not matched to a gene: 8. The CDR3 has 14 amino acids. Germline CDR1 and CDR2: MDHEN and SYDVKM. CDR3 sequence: CASSFRQGRLGYTF. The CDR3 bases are TGTGCCAGCAGTTTTCGACAGGGGCGATTAGGCTACACCTTC.

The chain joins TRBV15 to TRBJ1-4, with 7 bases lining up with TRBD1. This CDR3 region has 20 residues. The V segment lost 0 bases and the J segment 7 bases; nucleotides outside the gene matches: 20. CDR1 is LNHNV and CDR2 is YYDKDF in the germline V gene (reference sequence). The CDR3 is CATSRDVGAVRAAGGEKLFF. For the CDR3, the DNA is TGTGCCACCAGCAGAGATGTCGGGGCAGTCAGGGCCGCAGGGGGTGAAAAACTGTTTTTT.

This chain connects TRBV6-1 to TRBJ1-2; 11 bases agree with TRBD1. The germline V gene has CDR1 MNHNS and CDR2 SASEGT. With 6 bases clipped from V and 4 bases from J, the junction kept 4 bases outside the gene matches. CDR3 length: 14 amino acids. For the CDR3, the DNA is TGTGCCAGCAGGCGGGACAGGGGGACCTATGGCTACACCTTC. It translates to CASRRDRGTYGYTF.

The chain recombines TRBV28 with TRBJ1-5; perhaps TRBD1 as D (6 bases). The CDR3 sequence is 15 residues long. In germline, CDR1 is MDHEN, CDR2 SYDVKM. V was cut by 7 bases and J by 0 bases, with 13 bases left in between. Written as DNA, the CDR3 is TGTGCCAGCACCGCGGGGGCCCTTAGCAATCAGCCCCAGCATTTT. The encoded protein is CASTAGALSNQPQHF.

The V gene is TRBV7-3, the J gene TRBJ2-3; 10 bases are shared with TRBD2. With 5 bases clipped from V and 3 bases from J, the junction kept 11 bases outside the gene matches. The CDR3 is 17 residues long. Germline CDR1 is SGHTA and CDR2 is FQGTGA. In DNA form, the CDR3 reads TGTGCCAGCAGCACAGGGGTAGCGGGAGGACCAACAGATACGCAGTATTTT. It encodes CASSTGVAGGPTDTQYF. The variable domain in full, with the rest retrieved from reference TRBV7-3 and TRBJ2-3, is GAGVSQTPSNKVTEKGKYVELRCDPISGHTALYWYRQSLGQGPEFLIYFQGTGAADDSGLPNDRFFAVRPEGSVSTLKIQRTERGDSAVYLCASSTGVAGGPTDTQYFGPGTRLTVL.

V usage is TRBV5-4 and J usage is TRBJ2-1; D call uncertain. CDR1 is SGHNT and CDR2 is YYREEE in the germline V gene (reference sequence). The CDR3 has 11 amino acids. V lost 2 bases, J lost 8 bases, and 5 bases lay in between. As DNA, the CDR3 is TGTGCCAGCAGCTTTAACGATGAGCAGTTCTTC. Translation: CASSFNDEQFF.